A single sample gave rise to the 8 T cell receptor beta chains below, sequenced in a study of shared clonotypes between healthy human individuals. Assay used: immunoSEQ multiplex PCR; TCRdb lists only in-frame clones, some missing. Among approximately 500,000 clones listed, more than 65% were seen once. Input material: PBMCs. The receptors here all came from a middle-aged woman in good health. Some clones in this sample may be carry-over from other donors' samples.

On this clone: This same CDR3 is encoded by further DNA sequences in the sample. The chain combines TRBV5-4 with TRBJ2-1; 12 nucleotides match TRBD2. This CDR3 comprises 15 residues. Germline lookup yields CDR1 SGHNT and CDR2 YYREEE (reference sequence). Unmatched junction bases numbered 3, after V lost 4 bases and J lost 4 bases. CDR3 region: CASSLTSGSYNEQFF. The CDR3 nucleotides read TGTGCCAGCAGCCTGACTAGCGGGAGTTACAATGAGCAGTTCTTC.

This chain joins TRBV11-2 and TRBJ1-1; no reliable D call. The V and J ends lost 6 bases and 3 bases respectively, with 11 bases between them. The CDR3 contains 13 residues. Germline assignment: CDR1 SGHAT and CDR2 FQNNGV. The CDR3 loop reads CASSYTRDTEAFF. CDR3 nucleotide sequence: TGTGCCAGCAGTTACACCCGGGACACTGAAGCTTTCTTT.

The chain has TRBV10-3 and TRBJ2-1, with D possibly being TRBD1 (6 bases). CDR3 length equals 13 residues. The V gene's germline CDR1 is ENHRY and CDR2 SYGVKD. The V gene lost 7 bases and the J gene lost 7 bases, with 14 bases spanning the gap. The CDR3 bases are TGTGCCATCACAGGGGATAGCGTAAATGAGCAGTTCTTC. This sequence encodes CAITGDSVNEQFF.

The chain links TRBV7-3 to TRBJ1-5, with D possibly matching TRBD1 (5 bases). Looked up from germline, CDR1 is SGHTA and CDR2 is FQGTGA. This CDR3 spans 16 amino acids. Trimming removed 2 bases from V and 3 bases from J, with 14 bases in between. The CDR3 reads CASSLGGPGTNQPQHF. CDR3 nucleotide sequence: TGTGCCAGCAGCTTAGGGGGTCCGGGCACCAATCAGCCCCAGCATTTT. The entire variable domain, with the rest obtained from reference TRBV7-3 and TRBJ1-5, is as follows: GAGVSQTPSNKVTEKGKYVELRCDPISGHTALYWYRQSLGQGPEFLIYFQGTGAADDSGLPNDRFFAVRPEGSVSTLKIQRTERGDSAVYLCASSLGGPGTNQPQHFGDGTRLSIL.

The chain employs TRBV11-2 and TRBJ1-2, with TRBD1 matching over 11 bases. CDR3 size: 14 residues. With 3 bases clipped from V and 4 bases from J, the junction kept 1 base outside the gene matches. Germline assignment: CDR1 SGHAT and CDR2 FQNNGV. In DNA form, the CDR3 reads TGTGCCAGCAGCTTCGGGACAGGGGGCTATGGCTACACCTTC. Residues: CASSFGTGGYGYTF.

V gene TRBV6-1 combines with J gene TRBJ2-7, with 9 bases identical to TRBD1. Germline trimming cut 3 bases from V and 10 bases from J; bases unmatched to any gene: 7. The CDR3 loop spans 13 amino acids. Germline V gives CDR1 MNHNS, CDR2 SASEGT. CDR3: CASSDFGDRVQYF. CDR3 nucleotides: TGTGCCAGCAGTGATTTTGGGGACAGGGTACAGTACTTC.

The chain recombines TRBV5-1 with TRBJ2-1, with D possibly being TRBD1 (6 bases). The CDR3 contains 15 residues. CDR1 and CDR2 from the germline V gene are SGHRS and YFSETQ. Trimming left V 0 bases short and J 5 bases short, with 12 bases between. CDR3 protein: CASSLEQGPHNEQFF. The CDR3 DNA follows: TGCGCCAGCAGCTTGGAACAGGGCCCCCACAATGAGCAGTTCTTC. The full variable domain, with the rest looked up from reference TRBV5-1 and TRBJ2-1, is KAGVTQTPRYLIKTRGQQVTLSCSPISGHRSVSWYQQTPGQGLQFLFEYFSETQRNKGNFPGRFSGRQFSNSRSEMNVSTLELGDSALYLCASSLEQGPHNEQFFGPGTRLTVL.

The chain employs TRBV4-1 and TRBJ1-2; D is perhaps TRBD1 (5 bases). With 3 bases removed from V and 2 bases from J, the gap between germline ends came to 16 bases. The CDR3 loop spans 16 amino acids. The germline CDR1 and CDR2 sequences are MGHRA and YSYEKL. The CDR3 reads CASSHPVGGGNYGYTF. As DNA, the CDR3 is TGCGCCAGCAGCCACCCAGTTGGGGGAGGAAACTATGGCTACACCTTC.